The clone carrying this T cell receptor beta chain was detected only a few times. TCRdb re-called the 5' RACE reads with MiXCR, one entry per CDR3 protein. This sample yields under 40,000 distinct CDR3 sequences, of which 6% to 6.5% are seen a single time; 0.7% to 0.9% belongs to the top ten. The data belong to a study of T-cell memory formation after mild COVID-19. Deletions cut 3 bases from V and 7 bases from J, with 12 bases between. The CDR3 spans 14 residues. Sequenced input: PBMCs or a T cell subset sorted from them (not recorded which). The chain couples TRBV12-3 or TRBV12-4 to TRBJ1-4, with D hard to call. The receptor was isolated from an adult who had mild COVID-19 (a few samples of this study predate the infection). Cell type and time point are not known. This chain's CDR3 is CASSLRGRSEKLFF. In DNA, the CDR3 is TGTGCCAGCAGTTTGCGAGGGAGAAGTGAAAAACTGTTTTTT.